Each of the 5 T cell receptor beta chains below was sequenced from the same sample in a study of T-cell reconstitution after alpha-beta-depleted transplantation in children. The TCRbeta library incorporated unique molecular identifiers. In TCRdb, the PCR reads were re-called with MiXCR into one record per CDR3 protein. This sample carries 280,000 or so distinct CDR3 sequences, around 10% of them seen once, and the ten largest clones take about a quarter. This specimen was peripheral blood, taken 180 days after TCRalphabeta/CD19-depleted stem cell transplant. These receptors originate from a male patient between 2 and 10 years old who had a stem cell transplant for chronic granulomatous disease, so the T cells may come from the graft donor.

Of note for this clonotype: Just one base apart from a much larger clone, this may be a read error. This chain links TRBV20-1 with TRBJ2-5; TRBD1 or TRBD2 may be the D gene (5 bases each). V lost 4 bases and J 1 base, leaving 13 bases between the germline ends. The CDR3 has 14 residues. Per germline, CDR1 DFQATT and CDR2 SNEGSKA (reference sequence). CDR3 sequence: CSAKVGVFQETQYF. DNA of the CDR3: TGCAGTGCTAAAGTGGGGGTGTTCCAAGAGACCCAGTACTTC.

Many counts were recorded for this clonotype. The chain employs TRBV28 and TRBJ2-2, with 7 bases that match TRBD1. The CDR3 runs to 15 residues. V dropped 5 bases and J dropped 4; count of bases not matched to a gene: 7. Germline values: CDR1 MDHEN, CDR2 SYDVKM. DNA for the CDR3: TGTGCCAGCAGTCCCTGGACAGGTATCACCGGGGAGCTGTTTTTT. Its protein is CASSPWTGITGELFF.

This clonotype was observed at least ten times. The chain is built from TRBV29-1 and TRBJ2-1; D gene uncertain. Per germline, CDR1 SQVTM and CDR2 ANQGSEA. Trimming took off 5 bases at V and 9 bases at J, with 11 bases between the two ends. The CDR3 length is 11 residues. This chain's CDR3 is CSVPSLAEQFF. In DNA, the CDR3 is TGCAGCGTTCCATCCCTGGCTGAGCAGTTCTTC.

Many counts were recorded for this clonotype. The chain carries TRBV5-1 and TRBJ2-7; 10 bases are a match to TRBD2. The V gene's germline CDR1 is SGHRS and CDR2 YFSETQ. This CDR3 spans 16 amino acids. The V and J ends lost 3 bases and 3 bases, in that order; junction bases with no gene match: 9. The CDR3 loop reads CASSWGLLAGLYEQYF. CDR3 in DNA: TGCGCCAGCAGCTGGGGGTTACTAGCGGGGCTCTACGAGCAGTACTTC.

This clonotype was counted only a few times. The chain links TRBV6-1 to TRBJ2-1; D perhaps matches TRBD2 (5 bases). The V gene lost 10 bases and the J gene lost 8 bases, with 21 bases spanning the gap. The germline V gene has CDR1 MNHNS and CDR2 SASEGT. The CDR3 runs 14 residues. CDR3: CATAMGLVGDEQFF. Written as DNA, the CDR3 is TGTGCCACCGCGATGGGGTTAGTCGGGGATGAGCAGTTCTTC.